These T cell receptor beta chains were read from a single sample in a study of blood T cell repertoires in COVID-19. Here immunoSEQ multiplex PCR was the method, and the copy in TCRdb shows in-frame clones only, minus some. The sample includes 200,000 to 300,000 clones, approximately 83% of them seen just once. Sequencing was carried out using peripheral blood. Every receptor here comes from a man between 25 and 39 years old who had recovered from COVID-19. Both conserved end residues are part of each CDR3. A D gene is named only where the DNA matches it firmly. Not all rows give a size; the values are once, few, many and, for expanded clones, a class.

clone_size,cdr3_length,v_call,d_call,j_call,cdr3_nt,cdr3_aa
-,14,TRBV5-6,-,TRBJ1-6,TGTGCCAGCAGCTTAGAGGCGTTCGATTCACCCCTCCACTTT,CASSLEAFDSPLHF
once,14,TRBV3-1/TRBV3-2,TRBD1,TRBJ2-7,TGTGCCAGCAGCCCGGGACAGGGGGGATACGAGCAGTACTTC,CASSPGQGGYEQYF
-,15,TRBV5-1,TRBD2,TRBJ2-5,TGCGCCAGCAGCCAACTAGCGGGGGGCGTGGAGACCCAGTACTTC,CASSQLAGGVETQYF
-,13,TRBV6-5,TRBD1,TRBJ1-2,TGTGCCAGCAGTTTGGACAGGGGGCTTGGCTACACCTTC,CASSLDRGLGYTF
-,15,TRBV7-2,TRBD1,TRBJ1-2,TGTGCCAGCAGCCCGGACAGGGGGACGTCCGTAGGCTACACCTTC,CASSPDRGTSVGYTF
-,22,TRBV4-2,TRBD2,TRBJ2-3,TGTGCCAGCACCCTGCCTAGCGGGGGTAGTTGGACACACAGGATTACTGGAGATACGCAGTATTTT,CASTLPSGGSWTHRITGDTQYF
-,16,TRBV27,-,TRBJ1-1,TGTGCCAGCAGTTTATCGGTGCGGGCAGGGCGGGGGGAGGCTTTCTTT,CASSLSVRAGRGEAFF
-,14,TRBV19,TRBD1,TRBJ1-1,TGTGCCAGTGCCGACAGGGGACGAGTCACTGAAGCTTTCTTT,CASADRGRVTEAFF
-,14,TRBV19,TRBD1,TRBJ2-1,TGTGCCAGTAGCACCGGGACAGGGACAGGGGAGCAGTTCTTC,CASSTGTGTGEQFF
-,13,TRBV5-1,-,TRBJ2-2,TGCGCCAGCAGCCCGCAGGGTGCCGGGGAGCTGTTTTTT,CASSPQGAGELFF
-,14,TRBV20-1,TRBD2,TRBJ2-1,TGCAGTGCTAGTTCTAGCGGGGGACAGAATGAGCAGTTCTTC,CSASSSGGQNEQFF
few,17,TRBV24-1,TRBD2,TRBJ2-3,TGTGCCACCAGTGACGCCGGGACTAGCGTATTGTCAGATACGCAGTATTTT,CATSDAGTSVLSDTQYF
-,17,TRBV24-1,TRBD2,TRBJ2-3,TGTGCCACCAGTGATTTTGAGCGGGGGGCTAACACAGATACGCAGTATTTT,CATSDFERGANTDTQYF
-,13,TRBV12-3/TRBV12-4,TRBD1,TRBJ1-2,TGTGCCAGCAGTAGGGACAGTAGCTATGGCTACACCTTC,CASSRDSSYGYTF
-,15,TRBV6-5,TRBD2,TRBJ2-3,TGTGCCAGCAGCTCCACTAGCGGGGCATCCCTTTCGCAGTATTTT,CASSSTSGASLSQYF
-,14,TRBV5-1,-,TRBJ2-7,TGCGCCAGCAGCTTGGAAAGGAGGCTTGGGGAGCAGTACTTC,CASSLERRLGEQYF
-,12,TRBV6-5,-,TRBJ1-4,TGTGCCAGCAGGGTAGCTAATGAAAAACTGTTTTTT,CASRVANEKLFF
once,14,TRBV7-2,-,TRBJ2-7,TGTGCCAGCAGCCAGACAGGGAGGTCCTACGAGCAGTACTTC,CASSQTGRSYEQYF
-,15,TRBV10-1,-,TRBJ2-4,TGCGCCAGCCCGAGGGCGCAACTAGCCAAAAACATTCAGTACTTC,CASPRAQLAKNIQYF
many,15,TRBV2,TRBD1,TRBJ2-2,TGTGCCAGCAGGAACCGGGACAGGGGGCCCGGGGAGCTGTTTTTT,CASRNRDRGPGELFF
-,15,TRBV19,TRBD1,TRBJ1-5,TGTGCCAGTAGTCACAACAGGGGCGTAAATCAGCCCCAGCATTTT,CASSHNRGVNQPQHF
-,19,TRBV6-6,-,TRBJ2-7,TGTGCCAGCAGTCATGGGACGCCTCTTACGCGGGGGCCCTCCTACGAGCAGTACTTC,CASSHGTPLTRGPSYEQYF
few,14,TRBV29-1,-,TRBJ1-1,TGCAGCGCCCTAAGACAGGTAGTGAACACTGAAGCTTTCTTT,CSALRQVVNTEAFF
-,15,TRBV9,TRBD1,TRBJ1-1,TGTGCCAGCAGCCCGAGAGACAGGGGGAACACTGAAGCTTTCTTT,CASSPRDRGNTEAFF
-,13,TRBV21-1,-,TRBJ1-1,TGTGCCAGCAGCAATCGGTGGGCGACAGAAGCTTTCTTT,CASSNRWATEAFF
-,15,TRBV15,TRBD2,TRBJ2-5,TGTGCCACCAGCAGAGATTGGGCTAGCGGAGAGACCCAGTACTTC,CATSRDWASGETQYF
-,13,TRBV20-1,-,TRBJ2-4,TGCAGTGCTAGTTATACAGGGAGGGACATTCAGTACTTC,CSASYTGRDIQYF
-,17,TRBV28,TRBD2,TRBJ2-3,TGTGCCAGCAGCACCGGGACTAGCGGGGGGGGCACAGATACGCAGTATTTT,CASSTGTSGGGTDTQYF